This TCR beta chain appears in the sequencing data of a study of cytomegalovirus exposure and HLA in healthy donors. Study-wide results and limits: V- and J-gene trimming in TCR beta was tied to a missense DCLRE1C variant by an analysis performed later.

A multiplex PCR was run with 60 Vbeta primers and 13 Jbeta primers. The repertoire was sequenced with immunoSEQ multiplex PCR; TCRdb's copy has only in-frame clones and lacks some. The profile shows approximately 100,000 clones, under 85% of them singletons. About this clone: Its matching antigen is unknown.

The origin of this receptor is a woman aged 40 to 50 in good health and CMV-seropositive. The sequencing input was PBMCs.

In DNA form, the CDR3 reads TGTGCCAGCAGTCGTGGACAGGCGTTCACAGATACGCAGTATTTT. The encoded protein is CASSRGQAFTDTQYF. V usage is TRBV14 and J usage is TRBJ2-3; 7 bases map to TRBD1. The V and J ends lost 6 bases and 2 bases, in that order; junction bases with no gene match: 8. CDR3 length: 15 residues. Per the germline V gene, CDR1 is SGHDN and CDR2 is FVKESK.